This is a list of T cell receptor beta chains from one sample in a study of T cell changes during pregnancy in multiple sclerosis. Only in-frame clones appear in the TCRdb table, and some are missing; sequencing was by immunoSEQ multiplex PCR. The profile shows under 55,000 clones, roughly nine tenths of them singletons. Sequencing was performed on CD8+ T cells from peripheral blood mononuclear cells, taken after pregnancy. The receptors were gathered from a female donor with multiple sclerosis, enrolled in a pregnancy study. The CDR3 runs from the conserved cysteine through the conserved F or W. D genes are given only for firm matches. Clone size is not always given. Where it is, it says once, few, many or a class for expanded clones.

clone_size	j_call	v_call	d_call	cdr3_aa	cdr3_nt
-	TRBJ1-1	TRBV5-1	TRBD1	CASSLDWTGNTEAFF	TGCGCCAGCAGCTTGGATTGGACAGGTAACACTGAAGCTTTCTTT
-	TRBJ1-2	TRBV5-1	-	CASTGDGYGYTF	TGCGCCAGCACAGGGGACGGCTATGGCTACACCTTC
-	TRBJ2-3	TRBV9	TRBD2	CASSPSPGTSGGAVTQYF	TGTGCCAGCAGCCCCAGTCCCGGGACTAGCGGGGGGGCAGTTACGCAGTATTTT
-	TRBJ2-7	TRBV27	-	CASSLSSTAAYEQYF	TGTGCCAGCAGTTTATCGAGCACTGCTGCCTACGAGCAGTACTTC
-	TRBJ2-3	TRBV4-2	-	CASSQAGDTDTQYF	TGTGCCAGCAGCCAAGCGGGAGACACAGATACGCAGTATTTT
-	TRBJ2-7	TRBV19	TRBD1	CASSARDSRFSSYEQYF	TGTGCCAGTAGTGCCCGGGACAGCCGATTCAGCTCCTACGAGCAGTACTTC
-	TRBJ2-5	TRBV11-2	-	CARGRTAVPQWTQYF	TGTGCCAGGGGGAGGACGGCTGTTCCCCAATGGACCCAGTACTTC
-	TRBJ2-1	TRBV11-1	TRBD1	CASSSGQGAITYNEQFF	TGTGCCAGCAGCTCCGGACAGGGGGCGATCACCTACAATGAGCAGTTCTTC
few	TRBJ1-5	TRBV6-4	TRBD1	CASSAGTGGDQPQHF	TGTGCCAGCAGTGCCGGGACAGGGGGCGATCAGCCCCAGCATTTT
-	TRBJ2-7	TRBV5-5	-	CASSLYYEQYF	TGTGCCAGCAGCTTGTACTACGAGCAGTACTTC
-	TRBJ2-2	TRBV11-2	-	CASGPEQGLGIGELFF	TGTGCCAGCGGACCAGAACAGGGTCTTGGGATCGGGGAGCTGTTTTTT
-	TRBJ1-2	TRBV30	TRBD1	CAWGGPGQGSDYGYTF	TGTGCCTGGGGGGGCCCCGGACAGGGGTCGGACTATGGCTACACCTTC
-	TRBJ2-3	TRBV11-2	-	CASSLDHASSDTQYF	TGTGCCAGCAGCTTAGATCATGCTAGCTCAGATACGCAGTATTTT
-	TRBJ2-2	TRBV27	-	CASSFFGTGELFF	TGTGCCAGCAGTTTTTTCGGCACCGGGGAGCTGTTTTTT
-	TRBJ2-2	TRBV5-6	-	CASSIPTAGELFF	TGTGCCAGCAGCATCCCCACGGCCGGGGAGCTGTTTTTT
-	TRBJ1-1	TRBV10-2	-	CASSDTLQVYNTEAFF	TGCGCCAGCAGTGATACCCTTCAGGTGTATAACACTGAAGCTTTCTTT
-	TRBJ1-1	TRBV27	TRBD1	CASSLRPGQGVTEAFF	TGTGCCAGCAGTTTACGTCCGGGACAGGGAGTGACTGAAGCTTTCTTT
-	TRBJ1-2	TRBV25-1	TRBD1	CASSTLSGQAAHGYTF	TGTGCCAGCAGTACCCTATCCGGACAGGCAGCGCATGGCTACACCTTC
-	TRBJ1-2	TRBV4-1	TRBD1	CASSQVGTAENYGYTF	TGCGCCAGCAGCCAAGTCGGGACAGCGGAAAACTATGGCTACACCTTC
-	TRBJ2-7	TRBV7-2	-	CASSLGFVRGFTEQYF	TGTGCCAGCAGCTTAGGGTTCGTACGGGGATTTACCGAGCAGTACTTC
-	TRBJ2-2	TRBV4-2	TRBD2	CASSQLASGATLTGELFF	TGTGCCAGCAGCCAATTGGCTAGCGGGGCCACATTGACCGGGGAGCTGTTTTTT
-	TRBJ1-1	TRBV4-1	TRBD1	CASSQEVTGGRLNTEAFF	TGCGCCAGCAGCCAAGAAGTGACAGGGGGCCGTCTGAACACTGAAGCTTTCTTT
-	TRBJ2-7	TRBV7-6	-	CASSLIPGSYEQYF	TGTGCCAGCAGCTTAATTCCGGGGTCATACGAGCAGTACTTC
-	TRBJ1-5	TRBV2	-	CASSEIPRYQPQHF	TGTGCCAGCAGTGAAATTCCGAGGTATCAGCCCCAGCATTTT
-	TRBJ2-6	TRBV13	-	CASSSRVSGANVLTF	TGTGCCAGCAGCTCCAGGGTGTCCGGGGCCAACGTCCTGACTTTC
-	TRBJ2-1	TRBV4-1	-	CASSQDPTLAAISYNEQFF	TGCGCCAGCAGCCAAGATCCCACCCTGGCGGCCATATCCTACAATGAGCAGTTCTTC
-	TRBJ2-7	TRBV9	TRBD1	CASSVGQGAYEQYF	TGTGCCAGCAGCGTAGGACAGGGGGCATACGAGCAGTACTTC
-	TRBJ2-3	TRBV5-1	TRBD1	CASSVEGQGGDTQYF	TGCGCCAGCAGCGTCGAGGGACAGGGGGGAGATACGCAGTATTTT
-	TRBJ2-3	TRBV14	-	CASSQATGDTDTQYF	TGTGCCAGCAGCCAAGCCACGGGGGACACAGATACGCAGTATTTT
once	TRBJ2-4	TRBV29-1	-	CSAVVAENIQYF	TGCAGCGCAGTCGTTGCGGAAAACATTCAGTACTTC